This T cell receptor beta chain was obtained from a study of shared clonotypes between healthy human individuals. Study results and caveats: The study found lower generation probabilities in non-shared clonotypes than in those shared by all four donors.

A remark on this clone: Antigen: not known.

TCRdb's table, derived via immunoSEQ multiplex PCR, lists solely in-frame clones and lacks some. The repertoire holds more than 2,000,000 clones, with approximately 93% as singletons. Germline V gene sequence: CDR1 SGHAT, CDR2 FQNNGV. The CDR3 has 13 residues. V gave up 7 bases and J gave up 1 base, with 10 bases separating them. The origin of this receptor is a man between 18 and 29 years old in good health. Some clones in this sample may be carry-over from other donors' samples. Sequenced: naive CD4+ T cells from PBMCs. Stated subset: CD45RA+ positively selected. The V gene is TRBV11-2, the J gene TRBJ1-1; D is possibly TRBD1 (6 bases). In DNA, the CDR3 is TGTGCCAGCACCCGGACAGAGAACACTGAAGCTTTCTTT. This sequence encodes CASTRTENTEAFF.